A few counts support the clone carrying this T cell receptor (beta chain). As yet, its antigen is unknown. The PCR contained 60 Vbeta and 13 Jbeta primers. Only in-frame clones appear in the TCRdb table, and some are missing; sequencing was by immunoSEQ multiplex PCR. This sample has about 82,000 clones; roughly 9.1% occur once, and the top ten carry about 24%. This sample is part of a study of cytomegalovirus exposure and HLA in healthy donors. Study-level results: Analyzed later, association rates of TCRs varied across HLA loci, with DRB1 most and HLA-C fewest. There were some V segments, including TRBV6-2 and TRBV6-3, excluded as indistinguishable.

The CDR3 runs 14 residues. V gave up 4 bases and J gave up 5 bases, with 14 bases separating them. Germline assignment: CDR1 MNHEY and CDR2 SVGAGI. The V gene is TRBV6-5, the J gene TRBJ1-2; maybe TRBD1 (6 bases). The material sequenced was PBMCs. The receptor was derived from a man between 60 and 70 years old in good health and CMV-seropositive. CDR3 DNA sequence: TGTGCCAGCAGTTTCGGAGACAGGTTATATGGCTACACCTTC. It encodes CASSFGDRLYGYTF.